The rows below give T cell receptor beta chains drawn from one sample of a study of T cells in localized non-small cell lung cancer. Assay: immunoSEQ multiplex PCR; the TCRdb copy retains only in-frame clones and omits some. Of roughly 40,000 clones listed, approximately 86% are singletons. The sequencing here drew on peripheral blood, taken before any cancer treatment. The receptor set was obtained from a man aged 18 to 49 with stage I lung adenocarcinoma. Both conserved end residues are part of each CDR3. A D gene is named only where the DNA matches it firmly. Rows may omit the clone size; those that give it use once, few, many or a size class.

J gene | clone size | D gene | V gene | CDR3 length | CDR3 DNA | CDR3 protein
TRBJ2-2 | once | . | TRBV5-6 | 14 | TGTGCCAGCAGCTTGGGCAGGAACACCGGGGAGCTGTTTTTT | CASSLGRNTGELFF
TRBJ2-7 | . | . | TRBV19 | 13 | TGTGCCAGTAGTTCCTCTTCCTACTACGAGCAGTACTTC | CASSSSSYYEQYF
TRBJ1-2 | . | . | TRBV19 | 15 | TGTGCCAGTAGTATATCCTCCATGGGGGGGTATGGCTACACCTTC | CASSISSMGGYGYTF
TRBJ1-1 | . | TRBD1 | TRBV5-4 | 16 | TGTGCCAGCAGCCCCGACAGGGGGCTCGATAGGACTGAAGCTTTCTTT | CASSPDRGLDRTEAFF
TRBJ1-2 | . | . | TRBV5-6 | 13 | TGTGCCAGCAGCTACCTTGAAGGGAATGGCTACACCTTC | CASSYLEGNGYTF
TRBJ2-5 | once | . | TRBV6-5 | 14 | TGTGCCAGCAGTTGGGGGGAGCGCCAAGAGACCCAGTACTTC | CASSWGERQETQYF
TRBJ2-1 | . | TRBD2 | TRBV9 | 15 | TGTGCCAGCAGCGTAGCTAGCGGGGGTTTCAATGAGCAGTTCTTC | CASSVASGGFNEQFF
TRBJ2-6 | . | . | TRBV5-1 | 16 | TGCGCCAGCAGCCCCGGCGGCGTTTCTGGGGCCAACGTCCTGACTTTC | CASSPGGVSGANVLTF
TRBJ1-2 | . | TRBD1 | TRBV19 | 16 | TGTGCCAGTAGTCTAGAACGACAGGGGGCTTCCCATGGCTACACCTTC | CASSLERQGASHGYTF
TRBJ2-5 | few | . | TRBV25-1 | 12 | TGTGCCAGCAGTGTTTCATTTGGGACCCAGTACTTC | CASSVSFGTQYF
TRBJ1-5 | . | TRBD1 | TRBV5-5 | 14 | TGTGCCAGCAGCTGGGGACAGGGGAATCAGCCCCAGCATTTT | CASSWGQGNQPQHF
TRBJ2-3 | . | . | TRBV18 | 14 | TGTGCCAGCTCACCCCGGAGGGCCACAGATACGCAGTATTTT | CASSPRRATDTQYF
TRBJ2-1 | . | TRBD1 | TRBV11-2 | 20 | TGTGCCAGCAGCTTAGATTCAATTACTAACCGGGACAGGGGAGGTAATGAGCAGTTCTTC | CASSLDSITNRDRGGNEQFF
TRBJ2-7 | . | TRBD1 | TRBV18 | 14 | TGTGCCAGCTCACCCGGGACAGGGGGCTACGAGCAGTACTTC | CASSPGTGGYEQYF
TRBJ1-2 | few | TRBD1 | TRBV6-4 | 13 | TGTGCCAGCAGTGGACAGGGCCGGGATGGCTACACCTTC | CASSGQGRDGYTF
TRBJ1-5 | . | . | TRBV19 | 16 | TGTGCCAGTAGTCTCGGACATAGCCGGGGCAATCAGCCCCAGCATTTT | CASSLGHSRGNQPQHF
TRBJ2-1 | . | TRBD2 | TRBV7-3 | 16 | TGTGCCAGCAGCTCGATAGCGGGCGATACTTACAATGAGCAGTTCTTC | CASSSIAGDTYNEQFF
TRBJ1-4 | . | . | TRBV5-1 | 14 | TGCGCCAGCAGCTTGGGAGCGAGCAATGAAAAACTGTTTTTT | CASSLGASNEKLFF
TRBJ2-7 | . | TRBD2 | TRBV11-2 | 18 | TGTGCCAGCAGCTTAGATCCTCCTAGCGGGGGCACTCCTGTCGAGCAGTACTTC | CASSLDPPSGGTPVEQYF
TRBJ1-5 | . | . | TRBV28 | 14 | TGTGCCAGCAGTTTGGTCAGGGACGATCAGCCCCAGCATTTT | CASSLVRDDQPQHF
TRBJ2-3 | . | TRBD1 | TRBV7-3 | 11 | TGTGCCAGCGAAGGGGGCGGCCCGCAGTATTTT | CASEGGGPQYF
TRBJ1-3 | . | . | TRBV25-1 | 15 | TGTGCCAGCAGTGAACAGGGAGTCTATGGAAACACCATATATTTT | CASSEQGVYGNTIYF
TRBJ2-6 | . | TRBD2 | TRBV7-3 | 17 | TGTGCCAGCAGCTCTAGCGGGGGGCTCTCTGGGGCCAACGTCCTGACTTTC | CASSSSGGLSGANVLTF
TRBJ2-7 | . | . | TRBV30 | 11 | TGTGCCTGGGGTCGGGGTTACGAGCAGTACTTC | CAWGRGYEQYF
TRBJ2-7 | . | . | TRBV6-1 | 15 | TGTGCCAGCAAAGCCGGCCAGGCAGGTCGTGACGAGCAGTACTTC | CASKAGQAGRDEQYF
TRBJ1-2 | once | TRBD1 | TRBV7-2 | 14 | TGTGCCAGCAGCTACGACAGGGGGTATGGTGGCTACACCTTC | CASSYDRGYGGYTF
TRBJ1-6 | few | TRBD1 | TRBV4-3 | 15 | TGCGCCAGCAGCCAATCCAGGGGGGGTCTTTCACCCCTCCACTTT | CASSQSRGGLSPLHF
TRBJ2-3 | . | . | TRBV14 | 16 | TGTGCCAGCAGCCTCCCGTCGGCGACTAGCACAGATACGCAGTATTTT | CASSLPSATSTDTQYF
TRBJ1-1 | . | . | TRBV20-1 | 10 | TGCAGTGCTAGTGCGGAGGAAGCTTTCTTT | CSASAEEAFF
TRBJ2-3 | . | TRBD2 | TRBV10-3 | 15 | TGTGCCACCAGTTTAGCGGGGGGCGGCACAGATACGCAGTATTTT | CATSLAGGGTDTQYF
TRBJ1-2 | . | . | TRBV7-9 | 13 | TGTGCCAGCAGCCCCGAGGGGGGCTTTGGCTACACCTTC | CASSPEGGFGYTF
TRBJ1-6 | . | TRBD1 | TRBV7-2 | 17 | TGTGCCAGCAGCCCTGAGACAGGGCTATCCTATAATTCACCCCTCCACTTT | CASSPETGLSYNSPLHF
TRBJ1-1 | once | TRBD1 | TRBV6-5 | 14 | TGTGCCAGCAGTTACCGGACAGGGAACACTGAAGCTTTCTTT | CASSYRTGNTEAFF
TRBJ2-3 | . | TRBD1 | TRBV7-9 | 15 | TGTGCCAGCAGCTTCTACAGGGGGTCGGCAGATACGCAGTATTTT | CASSFYRGSADTQYF
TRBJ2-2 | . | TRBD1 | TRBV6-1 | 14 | TGTGCCAGCAAAGGACAGGCGGACACCGGGGAGCTGTTTTTT | CASKGQADTGELFF
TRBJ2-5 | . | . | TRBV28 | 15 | TGTGCCAGCAGTTTACCCCTCGGAGGGAAAGAGACCCAGTACTTC | CASSLPLGGKETQYF
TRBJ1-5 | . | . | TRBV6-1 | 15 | TGTGCCAGCAGTGACCTAACAGACCTTCATCAGCCCCAGCATTTT | CASSDLTDLHQPQHF
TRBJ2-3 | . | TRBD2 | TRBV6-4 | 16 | TGTGCCAGCAGTGACTCGATAGCGGGGGACCAGGATACGCAGTATTTT | CASSDSIAGDQDTQYF
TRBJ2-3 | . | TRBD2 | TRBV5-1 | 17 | TGCGCCAGCAGCTTAGGGCTAGCGGGATTAACCTCAGATACGCAGTATTTT | CASSLGLAGLTSDTQYF
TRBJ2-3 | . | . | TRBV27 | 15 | TGTGCCAGCAGTTTAGCCAGATCGTACACAGATACGCAGTATTTT | CASSLARSYTDTQYF